Given below is one T cell receptor beta chain in context. Original processing notes: Nucleated cell counts were estimated from reference gene primer amplification. The data were produced by immunoSEQ multiplex PCR, yet TCRdb's version contains in-frame clones alone and is incomplete. V, J and clone size are taken as reported in that table, and D and trimming were inferred from the DNA itself. The profile shows some 400,000 clones, roughly nine tenths of them singletons. Germline V CDR1 and CDR2: ENHRY, SYGVKD. With V trimmed by 8 bases and J by 5 bases, 6 bases remained unmatched. The CDR3 spans 13 residues. Participant-given clinical history determined each cohort assignment. This sample is part of a study of blood T cell repertoires in COVID-19. Study-level background: PBMCs, B-cell-depleted T cells, or T cells were the source of the cDNA or gDNA that made up the material.

The sequence was collected from a man aged 25 to 40 who had recovered from COVID-19. The material sequenced was PBMCs or T cells enriched from blood (not recorded which). This sequence joins TRBV10-3 and TRBJ2-7; 10 positions agree with TRBD1. CDR3: CAISTGGHNEQYF. In DNA, the CDR3 is TGTGCCATCTCGACAGGGGGCCACAACGAGCAGTACTTC.